This is a list of T cell receptor beta chains from one sample in a study of blood T cell repertoires in COVID-19. Sequencing was performed with immunoSEQ multiplex PCR; in TCRdb, only in-frame clones are kept and a portion is missing. The profile shows about 92,000 clones, 80% of them singletons. The sequencing sample was made of peripheral blood. These receptors were taken from a woman older than 75 with active or convalescent COVID-19. The CDR3 runs from the conserved cysteine through the conserved F or W. Fields, in order: clone size, J gene, D gene, V gene, CDR3 protein, CDR3 DNA. D genes are given only for firm matches. Clone size appears in some rows only: once, few, many, or a class for an expanded clone.

clone_size: few; j_call: TRBJ1-2; d_call: NA; v_call: TRBV9; cdr3_aa: CASSVAGSNNGYTF; cdr3_nt: TGTGCCAGCAGCGTAGCCGGGTCGAATAATGGCTACACCTTC
clone_size: NA; j_call: TRBJ2-7; d_call: TRBD2; v_call: TRBV7-2; cdr3_aa: CASSPHSLAGASYEQYF; cdr3_nt: TGTGCCAGCAGCCCCCATTCTCTAGCGGGAGCATCCTACGAGCAGTACTTC
clone_size: large; j_call: TRBJ1-2; d_call: NA; v_call: TRBV2; cdr3_aa: CASSERGNGYTF; cdr3_nt: TGTGCCAGCAGTGAAAGAGGGAATGGCTACACCTTC
clone_size: NA; j_call: TRBJ1-2; d_call: TRBD1; v_call: TRBV24-1; cdr3_aa: CATSGRQGEANYGYTF; cdr3_nt: TGTGCCACCAGTGGAAGACAGGGGGAAGCTAACTATGGCTACACCTTC
clone_size: NA; j_call: TRBJ2-2; d_call: NA; v_call: TRBV7-8; cdr3_aa: CASSLFSGELFF; cdr3_nt: TGTGCCAGCAGCCTATTTTCCGGGGAGCTGTTTTTT
clone_size: NA; j_call: TRBJ2-2; d_call: TRBD2; v_call: TRBV7-6; cdr3_aa: CASSLKGGRRNTGELFF; cdr3_nt: TGTGCCAGCAGCTTAAAGGGCGGGAGGAGGAACACCGGGGAGCTGTTTTTT
clone_size: NA; j_call: TRBJ2-1; d_call: NA; v_call: TRBV9; cdr3_aa: CASSEQGPYLNEQFF; cdr3_nt: TGTGCCAGCAGCGAACAGGGTCCCTATCTTAATGAGCAGTTCTTC
clone_size: NA; j_call: TRBJ1-6; d_call: TRBD1; v_call: TRBV6-4; cdr3_aa: CASSFGQGESPLHF; cdr3_nt: TGTGCCAGCAGCTTCGGACAGGGAGAATCACCCCTCCACTTT
clone_size: NA; j_call: TRBJ1-4; d_call: NA; v_call: TRBV18; cdr3_aa: CASSPRRGGTNEKLFF; cdr3_nt: TGTGCCAGCTCACCACGGAGGGGAGGCACGAATGAAAAACTGTTTTTT
clone_size: few; j_call: TRBJ2-5; d_call: TRBD2; v_call: TRBV5-1; cdr3_aa: CASSRGSGSVTIETQYF; cdr3_nt: TGCGCCAGCAGCAGAGGTAGCGGGAGTGTCACTATAGAGACCCAGTACTTC
clone_size: NA; j_call: TRBJ2-3; d_call: TRBD2; v_call: TRBV28; cdr3_aa: CASSLLGSGSPDTQYF; cdr3_nt: TGTGCCAGCAGTTTATTGGGTAGCGGGAGCCCAGATACGCAGTATTTT